The 23 T cell receptor beta chains below were found in one sample sequenced in a study of cytomegalovirus exposure and HLA in healthy donors. PCR was performed using 60 Vbeta and 13 Jbeta primers. Repertoires were generated with immunoSEQ multiplex PCR, while TCRdb's copy carries only in-frame clones and drops some. Here the sample spans about 130,000 clones, 75% to 85% being singletons. The sample comprised PBMCs. These receptors were collected from a middle-aged woman in good health and CMV-seropositive.

The V call is TRBV15, the J call TRBJ1-2; 11 nucleotides agree with TRBD1. Germline V gives CDR1 LNHNV, CDR2 YYDKDF (reference sequence). J lost 3 bases, V lost 4 bases, and 7 bases had no gene match. The CDR3 runs 16 residues. The CDR3 spells CATSKGTGGVDYGYTF. CDR3 DNA sequence: TGTGCCACCAGCAAGGGGACAGGGGGTGTTGACTATGGCTACACCTTC. Full variable domain (remainder filled in from reference TRBV15 and TRBJ1-2): DAMVIQNPRYQVTQFGKPVTLSCSQTLNHNVMYWYQQKSSQAPKLLFHYYDKDFNNEADTPDNFQSRRPNTSFCFLDIRSPGLGDTAMYLCATSKGTGGVDYGYTFGSGTRLTVV.

The chain links TRBV4-1 to TRBJ1-3, with a possible D match to TRBD1 (5 bases). The V gene lost 4 bases and the J gene lost 4 bases, with 11 bases spanning the gap. The germline V gene has CDR1 MGHRA and CDR2 YSYEKL. The CDR3 contains 14 residues. CDR3 in DNA: TGCGCCAGCAGCCCAGGGAACAGGGGAAACACCATATATTTT. Protein: CASSPGNRGNTIYF.

This rearrangement joins TRBV5-1 to TRBJ2-2; 11 bases agree with TRBD2. V lost 4 bases and J lost 3; bases outside the gene matches: 5. Germline assignment: CDR1 SGHRS and CDR2 YFSETQ. The CDR3 is made up of 16 amino acids. The CDR3 DNA is TGCGCCAGCAGCGCCACTAGCGGGAGCGACACCGGGGAGCTGTTTTTT. Protein: CASSATSGSDTGELFF.

This clone was found once. This sequence joins TRBV30 and TRBJ1-4, with 9 positions matching TRBD1. Germline CDR1 is GTSNPN and CDR2 is SVGIG (reference sequence). Germline trimming cut 8 bases from V and 5 bases from J; bases unmatched to any gene: 6. There are 13 residues in the CDR3. CDR3 bases: TGTGCCCGAACGGGACAGGGAAATGAAAAACTGTTTTTT. Protein product: CARTGQGNEKLFF.

V usage is TRBV10-3 and J usage is TRBJ1-1, with 10 bases identical to TRBD1. The CDR3 spans 17 residues. Trimming took 6 bases from V and 1 from J; bases not matched to a gene: 11. CDR1 and CDR2 from the germline V gene are ENHRY and SYGVKD. CDR3 protein: CAIRMTHGQGGNTEAFF. The CDR3 DNA follows: TGTGCCATCAGGATGACCCATGGACAGGGGGGGAACACTGAAGCTTTCTTT.

The V gene is TRBV4-1, the J gene TRBJ1-6, with TRBD1 as a possible D gene (5 bases). V dropped 1 base and J dropped 9 bases, with 22 bases sitting between them. Germline lookup yields CDR1 MGHRA and CDR2 YSYEKL. The CDR3 loop spans 18 amino acids. The CDR3 DNA sequence: TGCGCCAGCAGCCAAGGGGTACTTAGCAGGGTCCAGGGTTCACCCCTCCACTTT. Encoded protein: CASSQGVLSRVQGSPLHF.

The chain has TRBV7-2 and TRBJ2-3, with 10 bases aligning to TRBD2. Looked up from germline, CDR1 is SGHTA and CDR2 is FQGNSA. V was clipped by 0 bases and J by 0 bases; unmatched bases: 6. The CDR3 sequence is 18 residues long. Written as DNA, the CDR3 is TGTGCCAGCAGCTTAGCGGCTAGCGGGGGTACTAGCACAGATACGCAGTATTTT. Translation gives CASSLAASGGTSTDTQYF.

This clone is a singleton in its sample. The chain is built from TRBV13 and TRBJ1-2, with 9 bases aligning to TRBD1. Germline CDR1 reads PRHDT; CDR2 reads FYEKMQ (reference sequence). CDR3 length: 16 residues. V dropped 5 bases and J dropped 6; count of bases not matched to a gene: 13. The CDR3: CASSPGHRGQMDGYTF. In nucleotides, the CDR3 is TGTGCCAGCAGCCCAGGGCACAGGGGGCAGATGGATGGCTACACCTTC.

The chain uses TRBV2 and TRBJ1-1, with D uncertain. V shed 0 bases and J shed 11 bases, with 13 bases lying between them. CDR3 length: 13 amino acids. Germline values: CDR1 SNHLY, CDR2 FYNNEI. CDR3 in amino acids: CASSEALESRAFF. CDR3 nucleotide sequence: TGTGCCAGCAGTGAAGCGCTCGAGTCTCGGGCTTTCTTT. The variable domain in full, completed from reference TRBV2 and TRBJ1-1, reads EPEVTQTPSHQVTQMGQEVILRCVPISNHLYFYWYRQILGQKVEFLVSFYNNEISEKSEIFDDQFSVERPDGSNFTLKIRSTKLEDSAMYFCASSEALESRAFFGQGTRLTVV.

The rearrangement uses TRBV5-1 and TRBJ2-7; D is ambiguous. The CDR3 spans 15 residues. V lost 0 bases and J lost 6, with 16 bases in between. From germline, CDR1 is SGHRS and CDR2 YFSETQ. Written as DNA, the CDR3 is TGCGCCAGCAGCTTGGCACTTACCCCTACTGGCGAGCAGTACTTC. Amino acids: CASSLALTPTGEQYF.

The chain combines TRBV7-3 with TRBJ1-2; TRBD1 agrees at 12 bases. After removal of 5 bases from V and 6 bases from J, the junction contained 13 bases not matched to a gene. CDR1 is SGHTA and CDR2 is FQGTGA in the germline V gene. The CDR3 covers 17 residues. CDR3 in amino acids: CASSPTGTGGEKDGYTF. As DNA, the CDR3 is TGTGCCAGCAGCCCAACCGGGACAGGGGGCGAGAAAGATGGCTACACCTTC.

This chain connects TRBV18 to TRBJ1-2, with 7 bases lining up with TRBD1. The junction had 7 bases not matched to a gene; V was cut back by 3 bases and J by 6 bases. This CDR3 has 14 residues. Germline loops: CDR1 KGHSH, CDR2 LQKENI. The DNA for the CDR3 is TGTGCCAGCTCACCTCCTAGACAGGGAGATGGCTACACCTTC. It is translated as CASSPPRQGDGYTF.

V usage is TRBV5-6 and J usage is TRBJ1-2; the D gene is possibly TRBD1 (5 bases). CDR3 length: 14 residues. V was clipped by 4 bases and J by 7 bases, with 17 bases between them. The germline V gene encodes CDR1 SGHDT and CDR2 YYEEEE. The chain's CDR3 is CASSLGEPPSGYTF. The CDR3 DNA follows: TGTGCCAGCAGCCTAGGGGAACCACCGAGTGGCTACACCTTC. Based on the CDR3 plus reference TRBV5-6 and TRBJ1-2, the full variable domain is DAGVTQSPTHLIKTRGQQVTLRCSPKSGHDTVSWYQQALGQGPQFIFQYYEEEERQRGNFPDRFSGHQFPNYSSELNVNALLLGDSALYLCASSLGEPPSGYTFGSGTRLTVV.

The chain links TRBV5-1 to TRBJ2-7; 13 nucleotides agree with TRBD2. This CDR3 spans 14 amino acids. CDR1 and CDR2 (germline): SGHRS, YFSETQ. Unmatched junction bases numbered 7, after V lost 9 bases and J lost 4 bases. In nucleotides, the CDR3 is TGCGCCACCGCCCGGACTAGCGGGGGTTACGAGCAGTACTTC. It is translated as CATARTSGGYEQYF.

The sample holds a few counts of this clone. The chain uses TRBV14 and TRBJ2-7; no clear D gene. Between the trimmed V and J ends, which lost 7 bases and 2 bases, there was a span of 9 bases. The CDR3 has 12 amino acids. Per germline, CDR1 SGHDN and CDR2 FVKESK. The CDR3 protein is CASNRDTYEQYF. CDR3 in DNA: TGTGCCAGCAACCGTGACACCTACGAGCAGTACTTC.

The rearrangement uses TRBV7-8 and TRBJ1-5, with 7 bases that match TRBD1. The ends lost 0 bases at V and 3 bases at J; junction bases unmatched: 11. The CDR3 sequence is 18 residues long. Per the germline V gene, CDR1 is SGHVS and CDR2 is FQNEAQ. The CDR3 coding sequence is TGTGCCAGCAGCTTAGCGGTAACAGGGGTCGTAAACAATCAGCCCCAGCATTTT. Translation: CASSLAVTGVVNNQPQHF.

The rearrangement links TRBV7-2 to TRBJ2-5; D is possibly TRBD2 (6 bases). V was trimmed by 5 bases and J by 1 base, leaving 14 bases between them. The CDR3 is made up of 15 amino acids. The germline CDR1 and CDR2 sequences are SGHTA and FQGNSA. CDR3 coding DNA: TGTGCCAGCAGCAAAAGGACTAACATCCAAGAGACCCAGTACTTC. Its translation: CASSKRTNIQETQYF. Full variable domain (remainder filled in from reference TRBV7-2 and TRBJ2-5): GAGVSQSPSNKVTEKGKDVELRCDPISGHTALYWYRQSLGQGLEFLIYFQGNSAPDKSGLPSDRFSAERTGGSVSTLTIQRTQQEDSAVYLCASSKRTNIQETQYFGPGTRLLVL.

The V gene is TRBV5-6, the J gene TRBJ2-1; 7 positions agree with TRBD2. V was clipped by 3 bases and J by 2 bases; unmatched bases: 5. The length of the CDR3 is 15 residues. Germline-derived CDR1 and CDR2 are SGHDT and YYEEEE. The CDR3 DNA reads TGTGCCAGCAGCTCCGGGACTATCCCCTACAATGAGCAGTTCTTC. The encoded protein is CASSSGTIPYNEQFF. Using reference TRBV5-6 and TRBJ2-1 for the parts outside the CDR3, the full variable domain is DAGVTQSPTHLIKTRGQQVTLRCSPKSGHDTVSWYQQALGQGPQFIFQYYEEEERQRGNFPDRFSGHQFPNYSSELNVNALLLGDSALYLCASSSGTIPYNEQFFGPGTRLTVL.

The chain has TRBV7-9 and TRBJ1-3, with 7 positions matching TRBD1. V lost 2 bases, J lost 6 bases, and 7 bases stayed unmatched. The length of the CDR3 is 15 residues. Germline lookup yields CDR1 SEHNR and CDR2 FQNEAQ (reference sequence). The DNA for the CDR3 is TGTGCCAGCAGCTTACGACAGGGTGCAGAAAACACCATATATTTT. Encoded protein: CASSLRQGAENTIYF.

This clone showed up just once. The chain's CDR3 is CAWSYREKLFF. DNA for the CDR3: TGTGCCTGGAGTTATCGTGAAAAACTGTTTTTT. The chain carries TRBV30 and TRBJ1-4; D remains unclear. Trimming pared 2 bases from V and 7 bases from J, leaving 5 bases between. Germline CDR1 reads GTSNPN; CDR2 reads SVGIG (reference sequence). This CDR3 has 11 residues.

The chain has TRBV19 and TRBJ1-2, with unresolved D. Per the germline V gene, CDR1 is LNHDA and CDR2 is SQIVND (reference sequence). Trimming stripped 3 bases from V and 4 bases from J, with 12 bases between. This CDR3 has 14 amino acids. The CDR3 is CASSIVPGSYGYTF. CDR3 nucleotides: TGTGCCAGTAGTATTGTGCCAGGCTCCTATGGCTACACCTTC.

V and J are TRBV5-1 and TRBJ1-2, with 7 bases lining up with TRBD1. Looked up from germline, CDR1 is SGHRS and CDR2 is YFSETQ. This CDR3 is built from 13 residues. V lost 0 bases to trimming and J lost 8 bases; unmatched junction nucleotides: 4. The CDR3 spells CASSLGQGWGYTF. DNA for the CDR3: TGCGCCAGCAGCTTGGGACAGGGCTGGGGCTACACCTTC.

The chain carries TRBV19 and TRBJ2-5; TRBD2 agrees at 12 bases. The CDR3 consists of 16 residues. V shed 4 bases and J 4 bases; nucleotides not matched to a gene: 7. Germline lookup yields CDR1 LNHDA and CDR2 SQIVND (reference sequence). CDR3 amino acids: CASSTTRTSGTETQYF. The CDR3, as DNA: TGTGCCAGTAGTACCACCCGGACTAGCGGGACAGAGACCCAGTACTTC.